This T cell receptor beta chain was identified in a study of blood T cell repertoires in COVID-19. In the study overall: The United States, Italy and Spain provided the acute and convalescent COVID-19 samples.

Per the original methods: The authors estimated nucleated cell counts from reference gene primer amplification. The data were produced by immunoSEQ multiplex PCR, yet TCRdb's version contains in-frame clones alone and is incomplete. The V and J calls and clone size were taken over from that table, and D and trimming were inferred from the DNA. The repertoire holds 70,000 to 90,000 clones, with roughly 85% as singletons. Trimming left V 5 bases short and J 4 bases short, with 15 bases between. The CDR3 has 15 amino acids. Looked up from germline, CDR1 is SGHDN and CDR2 is FVKESK. The V and J genes are TRBV14 and TRBJ2-1; perhaps TRBD1 as D (7 bases). The sequencing input was peripheral blood. This TCR was recovered from a human donor in a cohort sampled during active COVID-19. The CDR3 region is CASSLVPGGYNEQFF. DNA of the CDR3: TGTGCCAGCAGCTTAGTTCCAGGGGGGTACAATGAGCAGTTCTTC.